One and the same sample provided the 20 T cell receptor beta chains below, sequenced in a study of control samples from healthy donors and cancer patients. The method was immunoSEQ multiplex PCR; TCRdb's version includes in-frame clones alone and lacks a portion of them. The sample contains 130,000 or so clones, 88% of which appear only once. The sample taken for sequencing was blood. The receptors come from a man in his fifties or sixties in good health.

This chain connects TRBV14 to TRBJ1-4, with no clear D. Trimming left V 6 bases short and J 0 bases short, with 5 bases between. CDR3 length: 13 residues. Germline V lookup: CDR1 SGHDN, CDR2 FVKESK. The CDR3 DNA is TGTGCCAGCAGAAGCGCAACTAATGAAAAACTGTTTTTT. This encodes CASRSATNEKLFF.

The chain is built from TRBV24-1 and TRBJ1-5; no clear D gene. The CDR3 runs to 14 residues. From germline, CDR1 is KGHDR and CDR2 SFDVKD. Trimming cost V 5 bases and J 3 bases, with 10 bases left between them. For the CDR3, the DNA is TGTGCCACCAGTGCTTCCGGCCTCAATCAGCCCCAGCATTTT. It translates to CATSASGLNQPQHF.

Here the CDR3 DNA reads TGTGCCAGCAGCTGGCGCCAAGGGACCCGAGGGACTGAAGCTTTCTTT. It yields the protein CASSWRQGTRGTEAFF. V is TRBV5-4 and J is TRBJ1-1, with a weak D call TRBD1 (5 bases). Germline V gene sequence: CDR1 SGHNT, CDR2 YYREEE (reference sequence). The germline V and J ends were trimmed by 3 bases and 5 bases, with 20 bases remaining between them. The CDR3 runs to 16 residues.

This chain connects TRBV5-1 to TRBJ1-1; D is uncertain. Per germline, CDR1 SGHRS and CDR2 YFSETQ. The V end lost 4 bases, the J end lost 8 bases, and 15 bases lay between the germline ends. The length of the CDR3 is 13 residues. CDR3 coding DNA: TGCGCCAGCAGCCAGCTAGGTAGGCAGGAAGCTTTCTTT. Its translation: CASSQLGRQEAFF.

The J gene is TRBJ2-1, the V gene TRBV7-2; TRBD2 matches 11 bases. The trim removed 5 bases at V and 6 bases at J, leaving 6 bases unmatched. This CDR3 has 15 residues. Per the germline V gene, CDR1 is SGHTA and CDR2 is FQGNSA. The CDR3 DNA sequence: TGTGCCAGCAGCCCTAGCGGGGGGTACGTCAATGAGCAGTTCTTC. Amino acid sequence: CASSPSGGYVNEQFF.

V is TRBV3-1 (or the pseudogene TRBV3-2) and J is TRBJ1-6, with TRBD1 identical over 9 bases. Germline values: CDR1 LGHDT, CDR2 YNNKEL (reference sequence). CDR3 size: 18 residues. V lost 1 base to trimming and J lost 4 bases; unmatched junction nucleotides: 8. CDR3: CASSQVKGTGIYNSPLHF. The CDR3, as DNA: TGTGCCAGCAGCCAAGTGAAAGGGACAGGGATTTATAATTCACCCCTCCACTTT.

V and J are TRBV14 and TRBJ2-1; D is undetermined. The V end was cut by 2 bases, the J end by 6 bases, with 23 bases between. Germline V lookup: CDR1 SGHDN, CDR2 FVKESK. This CDR3 contains 18 residues. The CDR3 spells CASSQWTGSNLAGNEQFF. CDR3 bases: TGTGCCAGCAGCCAATGGACCGGGTCGAACCTTGCTGGCAATGAGCAGTTCTTC.

The chain combines TRBV7-9 with TRBJ2-2; 7 nucleotides align to TRBD2. V lost 8 bases, J lost 5 bases, and 11 bases stayed unmatched. Germline V gene lookup returns CDR1 SEHNR and CDR2 FQNEAQ (reference sequence). The CDR3 loop spans 15 amino acids. DNA of the CDR3: TGTGCCAGCGGACCCCCGGGGGGAATGACCGGGGAGCTGTTTTTT. This encodes CASGPPGGMTGELFF.

The chain uses TRBV30 and TRBJ2-4; 7 positions match TRBD1. This CDR3 has 15 residues. The germline gives CDR1 GTSNPN, CDR2 SVGIG (reference sequence). The V and J ends lost 0 bases and 4 bases, in that order; junction bases with no gene match: 6. For the CDR3, the DNA is TGTGCCTGGAGTGTACCGACAGGGTCAAAAAACATTCAGTACTTC. Protein: CAWSVPTGSKNIQYF.

This chain links TRBV5-1 with TRBJ1-1, with TRBD1 as a possible D gene (6 bases). Trimming pared 3 bases from V and 1 base from J, leaving 10 bases between. The germline V gene has CDR1 SGHRS and CDR2 YFSETQ. This CDR3 is built from 14 residues. The CDR3 protein is CASSSGTKNTEAFF. CDR3 nucleotides: TGCGCCAGCAGCTCCGGGACAAAGAACACTGAAGCTTTCTTT.

This chain connects TRBV11-2 to TRBJ2-3, with 9 bases that match TRBD2. V gave up 1 base and J gave up 6 bases; unmatched junction bases: 8. CDR3 length: 16 residues. CDR1 and CDR2 (germline): SGHAT, FQNNGV. Here the CDR3 reads CASSLGTAGGLDTQYF. In DNA form, the CDR3 reads TGTGCCAGCAGCTTAGGTACAGCGGGGGGTTTGGATACGCAGTATTTT.

This rearrangement joins TRBV5-1 to TRBJ2-7; 7 bases line up with TRBD1. V was clipped by 4 bases and J by 7 bases; unmatched bases: 8. The germline V gene encodes CDR1 SGHRS and CDR2 YFSETQ. CDR3 length equals 13 residues. CDR3: CASSPPRQGEQYF. CDR3 bases: TGCGCCAGCAGCCCCCCCCGACAGGGTGAGCAGTACTTC.

This clone was seen only once. The chain recombines TRBV4-1 with TRBJ2-7; 7 bases match TRBD1. Germline trimming cut 6 bases from V and 1 base from J; bases unmatched to any gene: 3. Looked up from germline, CDR1 is MGHRA and CDR2 is YSYEKL. The CDR3 is 13 amino acids. CDR3 nucleotides: TGCGCCAGCAGGGGGACAGCGTCCTACGAGCAGTACTTC. Protein product: CASRGTASYEQYF.

The J gene is TRBJ2-6, the V gene TRBV5-1, with D unclear. The CDR3 covers 15 residues. The V gene's germline CDR1 is SGHRS and CDR2 YFSETQ. The germline V and J ends were trimmed by 1 base and 0 bases, with 5 bases remaining between them. The CDR3 loop is CASSLQISGANVLTF. The CDR3 DNA follows: TGCGCCAGCAGCTTGCAAATCTCTGGGGCCAACGTCCTGACTTTC.

This chain uses TRBV28 with TRBJ2-4, with no clear D. Between the trimmed V and J ends, which lost 4 bases and 1 base, there was a span of 8 bases. CDR3 length equals 14 residues. Per the germline V gene, CDR1 is MDHEN and CDR2 is SYDVKM. The CDR3 DNA reads as TGTGCCAGCAGTTCGCCGTTTGCCAAAAACATTCAGTACTTC. Its protein is CASSSPFAKNIQYF.

The genes are TRBV6-2 or TRBV6-3 and TRBJ1-6; tentative D call: TRBD1 (5 bases). Trimming shortened V by 6 bases and J by 10 bases, and 19 bases separated the two germline ends. The CDR3 consists of 15 residues. Germline assignment: CDR1 MNHEY and CDR2 SVGEGT. The CDR3 DNA reads as TGTGCCAGCAGCCGCGTGTCGGACGGGGGGTCACCCCTCCACTTT. This codes for CASSRVSDGGSPLHF.

The chain links TRBV5-1 to TRBJ2-3; tentatively, D is TRBD2 (6 bases). Per germline, CDR1 SGHRS and CDR2 YFSETQ. This CDR3 spans 14 amino acids. V lost 3 bases and J 3 bases, leaving 11 bases between the germline ends. Here the CDR3 reads CASSSGTLTDTQYF. In DNA form, the CDR3 reads TGCGCCAGCAGCTCAGGGACTTTGACAGATACGCAGTATTTT. The variable domain in full, completed from reference TRBV5-1 and TRBJ2-3, reads KAGVTQTPRYLIKTRGQQVTLSCSPISGHRSVSWYQQTPGQGLQFLFEYFSETQRNKGNFPGRFSGRQFSNSRSEMNVSTLELGDSALYLCASSSGTLTDTQYFGPGTRLTVL.

The V call is TRBV30, the J call TRBJ1-3, with a possible D match to TRBD1 (5 bases). This CDR3 has 14 amino acids. Germline assignment: CDR1 GTSNPN and CDR2 SVGIG (reference sequence). V dropped 2 bases and J dropped 0 bases, with 8 bases sitting between them. The CDR3 region is CAWSRGRSGNTIYF. CDR3 sequence (DNA): TGTGCCTGGAGTCGGGGCCGCTCTGGAAACACCATATATTTT.

The chain has TRBV11-2 and TRBJ2-5; D gene ambiguous. The CDR3 consists of 14 residues. Germline-derived CDR1 and CDR2 are SGHAT and FQNNGV. The V end lost 5 bases, the J end lost 5 bases, and 15 bases lay between the germline ends. The DNA of the CDR3 is TGTGCCAGCAGCCCCCTCGTCCAGGTGGAGACCCAGTACTTC. The encoded protein is CASSPLVQVETQYF.

V is TRBV6-5 and J is TRBJ2-3, with a tentative D call TRBD2 (6 bases). Per germline, CDR1 MNHEY and CDR2 SVGAGI. Between the trimmed V and J ends, which lost 6 bases and 4 bases, there was a span of 11 bases. This CDR3 is built from 13 residues. The DNA for the CDR3 is TGTGCCAGCAGACGGGACTCCGCAGATACGCAGTATTTT. Encoded protein: CASRRDSADTQYF.